The 6 T cell receptor beta chains below were found in one sample sequenced in a study of blood T cells in healthy people across ages. Primed by a sample-barcoded 5' primer and a J-beta primer mix, a second PCR proceeded for 7 to 11 cycles. TCRdb reanalysed the 5' RACE reads using MiXCR and keeps one entry per CDR3 protein. The data show around 800,000 distinct CDR3 sequences, approximately 59% seen once. Sequencing was carried out using blood. These receptors all stem from a man aged 30 to 39 in good health.

V is TRBV7-9 and J is TRBJ1-2; 7 nucleotides align to TRBD1. Germline V gives CDR1 SEHNR, CDR2 FQNEAQ (reference sequence). V lost 4 bases and J lost 0; bases outside the gene matches: 17. There are 19 residues in the CDR3. The CDR3 DNA follows: TGTGCCAGCAGCTCCGAGGGCCGGGACAGACGCCTAGCTAACTATGGCTACACCTTC. This translates into CASSSEGRDRRLANYGYTF.

The chain uses TRBV4-2 and TRBJ2-7; TRBD1 might be the D (6 bases). V lost 3 bases and J lost 0, with 12 bases in between. CDR1 LGHNA and CDR2 YNFKEQ come from the germline V gene. The CDR3 contains 15 residues. The CDR3: CASSHRTASSYEQYF. The CDR3 DNA sequence: TGTGCCAGCAGCCACCGGACAGCCTCCTCCTACGAGCAGTACTTC.

This clonotype was recorded at least ten times. The V call is TRBV6-6, the J call TRBJ1-1; weak D call: TRBD1 (5 bases). Trimming took off 6 bases at V and 8 bases at J, with 16 bases between the two ends. Germline V gene data show CDR1 as MNHNY and CDR2 as SVGAGI (reference sequence). This CDR3 contains 13 residues. As DNA, the CDR3 is TGTGCCAGCAGACACCGAACGGGGGGGGAAGCTTTCTTT. Translation gives CASRHRTGGEAFF.

The J gene is TRBJ2-3, the V gene TRBV9; D not certain. This CDR3 region has 17 residues. V dropped 0 bases and J dropped 0 bases, with 14 bases sitting between them. Looked up from germline, CDR1 is SGDLS and CDR2 is YYNGEE. The CDR3 protein is CASSVVWKAPSTDTQYF. The CDR3 DNA sequence: TGTGCCAGCAGCGTAGTCTGGAAAGCTCCTAGCACAGATACGCAGTATTTT.

The rearrangement uses TRBV12-3 or TRBV12-4 and TRBJ1-1; possible D gene TRBD1, 6 bases. V was clipped by 6 bases and J by 3 bases, with 17 bases between them. This CDR3 region has 15 residues. CDR3 sequence reads: CASSRGGVGDTEAFF. The CDR3 nucleotides are TGTGCCAGCAGCCGAGGGGGGGTCGGGGACACTGAAGCTTTCTTT.

V usage is TRBV20-1 and J usage is TRBJ2-7; 7 nucleotides line up with TRBD1. Trimming at V came to 3 bases and at J to 6 bases, leaving 8 bases not matched to a gene. The CDR3 spans 13 residues. Germline V lookup: CDR1 DFQATT, CDR2 SNEGSKA (reference sequence). The CDR3 spells CSARPTGPGEQYF. The DNA for the CDR3 is TGCAGTGCTAGGCCGACAGGGCCGGGCGAGCAGTACTTC.